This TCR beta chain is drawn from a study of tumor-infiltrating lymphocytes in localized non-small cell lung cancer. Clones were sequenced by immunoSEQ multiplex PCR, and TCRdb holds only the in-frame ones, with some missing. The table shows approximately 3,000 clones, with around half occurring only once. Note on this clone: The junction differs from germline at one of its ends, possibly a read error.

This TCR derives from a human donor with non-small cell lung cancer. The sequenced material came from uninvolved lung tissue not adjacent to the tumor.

CDR3: CASSLAVGGGRFNEQLF. CDR3 nucleotides: TGCGCCAGCAGCTTGGCTGTGGGAGGAGGCCGCTTCAATGAGCAGCTCTTC. This rearrangement joins TRBV5-1 to TRBJ2-1, with D maybe TRBD2 (6 bases). The CDR3 is made up of 17 amino acids. CDR1 SGHRS and CDR2 YFSETQ come from the germline V gene. Combining the CDR3 with reference TRBV5-1 and TRBJ2-1 gives the whole variable domain KAGVTQTPRYLIKTRGQQVTLSCSPISGHRSVSWYQQTPGQGLQFLFEYFSETQRNKGNFPGRFSGRQFSNSRSEMNVSTLELGDSALYLCASSLAVGGGRFNEQLFGPGTRLTVL.